These 20 T cell receptor beta chains were sequenced from one sample in a study of cytomegalovirus exposure and HLA in healthy donors. This PCR relied on a set of 60 Vbeta primers and 13 Jbeta primers. Using immunoSEQ multiplex PCR, the repertoire was profiled, and TCRdb retains in-frame clones only, with some absent. The sample has about 280,000 clones, approximately 90% seen once. Sequencing was performed on PBMCs. Receptors originate from a woman aged 18-29 years in good health and CMV-seronegative.

The chain joins TRBV5-6 to TRBJ2-3; perhaps TRBD1 as D (6 bases). V lost 3 bases and J lost 2, with 10 bases in between. Looked up from germline, CDR1 is SGHDT and CDR2 is YYEEEE. The CDR3 contains 14 residues. The CDR3 nucleotides read TGTGCCAGCAGCTCGGACAGAATCACAGATACGCAGTATTTT. Translating it yields CASSSDRITDTQYF.

This rearrangement joins TRBV2 to TRBJ2-3, with a possible D match to TRBD2 (6 bases). CDR3 length: 16 residues. The V end was cut by 3 bases, the J end by 0 bases, with 13 bases between. Germline values: CDR1 SNHLY, CDR2 FYNNEI. DNA of the CDR3: TGTGCCAGCAGTGACCGGAGGGCCCGGAGCACAGATACGCAGTATTTT. Translated, it gives CASSDRRARSTDTQYF. The variable domain in full, with the rest retrieved from reference TRBV2 and TRBJ2-3, is EPEVTQTPSHQVTQMGQEVILRCVPISNHLYFYWYRQILGQKVEFLVSFYNNEISEKSEIFDDQFSVERPDGSNFTLKIRSTKLEDSAMYFCASSDRRARSTDTQYFGPGTRLTVL.

The rearrangement links TRBV12-5 to TRBJ1-5; 9 bases map to TRBD1. This CDR3 comprises 18 residues. CDR1 LGHNT and CDR2 FRNRAP come from the germline V gene. With V trimmed by 1 base and J by 0 bases, 7 bases remained unmatched. CDR3 coding DNA: TGTGCTAGTGGTTTGGGGGGGACAGGGAGACTTAGCAATCAGCCCCAGCATTTT. Residues: CASGLGGTGRLSNQPQHF.

The chain carries TRBV5-1 and TRBJ1-6; TRBD1 agrees at 9 bases. The V and J ends lost 4 bases and 7 bases, in that order; junction bases with no gene match: 3. CDR1 is SGHRS, CDR2 YFSETQ, per germline. CDR3 size: 14 residues. CDR3 sequence reads: CASSRTGGNSPLHF. The DNA for the CDR3 is TGCGCCAGCAGCAGAACAGGGGGCAATTCACCCCTCCACTTT.

The rearrangement joins TRBV11-2 to TRBJ2-5; TRBD1 matches 9 bases. The DNA end is more similar to TRBJ2-7, so the J call may be wrong. The CDR3 is 17 amino acids. Germline CDR1 and CDR2: SGHAT and FQNNGV. Here the CDR3 reads CASSLVFSGTGTHEQYF. In nucleotides, the CDR3 is TGTGCCAGCAGCTTAGTGTTTAGTGGGACAGGGACCCACGAGCAGTACTTC.

A remark on this clone: This CDR3 is also generated by other DNA sequences in the sample. The genes are TRBV4-2 and TRBJ2-7; 10 bases are shared with TRBD2. The CDR3 totals 14 residues. The germline CDR1 and CDR2 sequences are LGHNA and YNFKEQ. With V trimmed by 1 base and J by 3 bases, 0 bases remained unmatched. CDR3 nucleotides: TGTGCCAGCAGCCAAGCTAGCGGGGGCTACGAGCAGTACTTC. Its translation: CASSQASGGYEQYF.

This sequence joins TRBV27 and TRBJ2-1, with TRBD2 as a possible D gene (6 bases). Germline lookup yields CDR1 MNHEY and CDR2 SMNVEV (reference sequence). The V gene lost 6 bases and the J gene lost 10 bases, with 13 bases spanning the gap. The CDR3 is 12 amino acids. The CDR3 DNA sequence: TGTGCCAGCAGGACGACTAGTCACGAGCAGTTCTTC. Amino acid sequence: CASRTTSHEQFF.

The V gene is TRBV7-6, the J gene TRBJ1-4; perhaps TRBD1 as D (5 bases). V shed 5 bases and J shed 3 bases, with 16 bases lying between them. The CDR3 runs to 16 residues. Germline loops: CDR1 SGHVS, CDR2 FNYEAQ. This chain's CDR3 is CASSPFWAGPNEKLFF. The CDR3 coding sequence is TGTGCCAGCAGCCCCTTTTGGGCAGGGCCTAATGAAAAACTGTTTTTT.

The chain has TRBV5-6 and TRBJ2-6; D remains ambiguous. This CDR3 region has 14 residues. V was shortened by 4 bases and J by 3 bases, with 8 bases between the two germline ends. CDR1 is SGHDT, CDR2 YYEEEE, per germline. CDR3 amino acids: CASSETVGANVLTF. The CDR3 nucleotides are TGTGCCAGCAGCGAAACAGTTGGGGCCAACGTCCTGACTTTC.

V and J are TRBV15 and TRBJ1-1; TRBD1 is a possible D gene (6 bases). From germline, CDR1 is LNHNV and CDR2 YYDKDF (reference sequence). The CDR3 spans 14 residues. The ends were cut back, 4 bases at V and 1 base at J, with 10 bases in the middle. The CDR3 reads CATSTGVKNTEAFF. The DNA of the CDR3 is TGTGCCACCAGCACAGGGGTTAAGAACACTGAAGCTTTCTTT.

This clone was seen once. This chain joins TRBV20-1 and TRBJ2-7; no reliable D call. There are 11 residues in the CDR3. Trimming cost V 3 bases and J 6 bases, with 9 bases left between them. Germline CDR1 and CDR2: DFQATT and SNEGSKA (reference sequence). CDR3 bases: TGCAGTGCTAGCTCGACGGGCGAGCAGTACTTC. Translating it yields CSASSTGEQYF.

The V and J genes are TRBV9 and TRBJ2-5, with TRBD2 identical over 13 bases. CDR1 SGDLS and CDR2 YYNGEE come from the germline V gene. The CDR3 runs 16 residues. V dropped 4 bases and J dropped 2; count of bases not matched to a gene: 5. The CDR3: CASSTGTSGAQETQYF. The CDR3 coding sequence is TGTGCCAGCAGCACCGGGACTAGCGGGGCACAAGAGACCCAGTACTTC.

The chain couples TRBV19 to TRBJ1-1; a weak D match, TRBD1 (5 bases). CDR1 and CDR2 from the germline V gene are LNHDA and SQIVND (reference sequence). This CDR3 comprises 14 residues. Trimming left V 5 bases short and J 4 bases short, with 14 bases between. CDR3 DNA sequence: TGTGCCAGTAGTGTTGGGGGGTCGGTCACTGAAGCTTTCTTT. It specifies CASSVGGSVTEAFF.

The chain carries TRBV14 and TRBJ2-4; TRBD2 might be the D (6 bases). The CDR3 consists of 13 residues. Germline assignment: CDR1 SGHDN and CDR2 FVKESK. V lost 1 base and J 11 bases, leaving 12 bases between the germline ends. CDR3 residues: CASSQARGTVQYF. The DNA for the CDR3 is TGTGCCAGCAGCCAAGCTCGGGGGACGGTTCAGTACTTC.

This rearrangement joins TRBV27 to TRBJ1-2, with a tentative D call TRBD1 (5 bases). The V gene's germline CDR1 is MNHEY and CDR2 SMNVEV (reference sequence). V gave up 6 bases and J gave up 4 bases, with 18 bases separating them. The CDR3 extends over 15 amino acids. The DNA for the CDR3 is TGTGCCAGCAGACTACAGGACCACTCGTCCTATGGCTACACCTTC. Residues: CASRLQDHSSYGYTF.

This clone has just one count. The V call is TRBV5-4, the J call TRBJ1-1; no clear D gene. The germline V and J ends were trimmed by 1 base and 2 bases, with 15 bases remaining between them. The CDR3 spans 16 residues. Germline assignment: CDR1 SGHNT and CDR2 YYREEE (reference sequence). CDR3 nucleotide sequence: TGTGCCAGCAGCTTGCAGAGGGCGCCGATAAACACTGAAGCTTTCTTT. Translated: CASSLQRAPINTEAFF.

The chain links TRBV30 to TRBJ2-1; 7 bases line up with TRBD1. Germline trimming cut 2 bases from V and 1 base from J; bases unmatched to any gene: 5. Germline V gene lookup returns CDR1 GTSNPN and CDR2 SVGIG (reference sequence). The CDR3 covers 15 residues. The CDR3 is CAWSRGGKSYNEQFF. DNA of the CDR3: TGTGCCTGGAGTAGAGGGGGCAAGTCCTACAATGAGCAGTTCTTC.

CDR3 protein: CASSQGVAAYTEAFF. In DNA form, the CDR3 reads TGCGCCAGCAGCCAAGGCGTGGCGGCCTACACTGAAGCTTTCTTT. The chain employs TRBV4-1 and TRBJ1-1; D gene uncertain. This CDR3 has 15 residues. The germline V gene encodes CDR1 MGHRA and CDR2 YSYEKL. The V and J ends lost 1 base and 3 bases respectively, with 12 bases between them.

The V call is TRBV4-1, the J call TRBJ2-7; TRBD1 might be the D (5 bases). This CDR3 is built from 14 residues. Germline V CDR1 and CDR2: MGHRA, YSYEKL. Trimming left V 4 bases short and J 6 bases short, with 16 bases between. The CDR3 here is CASSRPGRSLEQYF. Written as DNA, the CDR3 is TGCGCCAGCAGCCGGCCAGGGCGCTCTCTCGAGCAGTACTTC.

The rearrangement joins TRBV14 to TRBJ2-5; D ambiguous. The assigned J gene may be wrong: the sequence end matches TRBJ2-7 better. The CDR3 contains 12 residues. Germline V gene sequence: CDR1 SGHDN, CDR2 FVKESK. Here the CDR3 reads CASSPSWSEQYF. The CDR3, as DNA: TGTGCCAGCAGCCCTAGTTGGAGCGAGCAGTACTTC.